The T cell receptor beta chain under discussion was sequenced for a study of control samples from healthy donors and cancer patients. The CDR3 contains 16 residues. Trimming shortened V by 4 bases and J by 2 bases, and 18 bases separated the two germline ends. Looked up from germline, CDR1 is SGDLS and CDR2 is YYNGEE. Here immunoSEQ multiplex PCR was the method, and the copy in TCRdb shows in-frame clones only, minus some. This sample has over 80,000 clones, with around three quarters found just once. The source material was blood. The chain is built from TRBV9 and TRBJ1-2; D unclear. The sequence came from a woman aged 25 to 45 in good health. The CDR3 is CASSPESGRTNYGYTF. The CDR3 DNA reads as TGTGCCAGCAGCCCCGAATCGGGCAGGACGAACTATGGCTACACCTTC.